This is a list of T cell receptor beta chains from one sample in a study of OX40 agonist ivuxolimab in advanced cancers. This table comes from immunoSEQ multiplex PCR, and its TCRdb copy is limited to in-frame clones, with some not included. The sample includes some 15,000 clones, less than 95% of them seen just once. The source material was CD4+ or CD8+ T cells sorted from blood, sampled in a trial of the OX40 agonist ivuxolimab. These receptors were collected from an adult with an advanced solid tumor such as melanoma, head and neck, liver or kidney cancer. Both conserved end residues are part of each CDR3. D genes are given only for firm matches. Expanded clones are given a class, and other clones once, few, many or no size at all.

cdr3_nt: TGTGCCAGCAGCAACCGGGACAGCTTACCGGAGACCCAGTACTTC; cdr3_aa: CASSNRDSLPETQYF; d_call: TRBD1; j_call: TRBJ2-5; v_call: TRBV9; clone_size: once; cdr3_length: 15
cdr3_nt: TGTGCCAGCAGCTTCGTCGAATCCTACGAGCAGTACTTC; cdr3_aa: CASSFVESYEQYF; d_call: NA; j_call: TRBJ2-7; v_call: TRBV11-2; clone_size: NA; cdr3_length: 13
cdr3_nt: TGTGCCAGCAGCTCTACCCGGGGAGCGGGGATCTACGAGCAGTACTTC; cdr3_aa: CASSSTRGAGIYEQYF; d_call: TRBD2; j_call: TRBJ2-7; v_call: TRBV7-9; clone_size: NA; cdr3_length: 16
cdr3_nt: TGTGCCAGCAGCTTACGAGGAGCGGGAGGAACAGATACGCAGTATTTT; cdr3_aa: CASSLRGAGGTDTQYF; d_call: TRBD2; j_call: TRBJ2-3; v_call: TRBV11-2; clone_size: NA; cdr3_length: 16
cdr3_nt: TGTGCCAGCAGCCCGAACAGGGGATTGTACAATGAGCAGTTCTTC; cdr3_aa: CASSPNRGLYNEQFF; d_call: TRBD1; j_call: TRBJ2-1; v_call: TRBV6-5; clone_size: NA; cdr3_length: 15
cdr3_nt: TGCGCCAGCAGCGTCAGGGGGCTGGGCTACACCTTC; cdr3_aa: CASSVRGLGYTF; d_call: TRBD1; j_call: TRBJ1-2; v_call: TRBV4-1; clone_size: NA; cdr3_length: 12
cdr3_nt: TGTGCCAGCAGCACCGCGTGGTTAACAGATACGCAGTATTTT; cdr3_aa: CASSTAWLTDTQYF; d_call: NA; j_call: TRBJ2-3; v_call: TRBV6-6; clone_size: NA; cdr3_length: 14
cdr3_nt: TGCGCCAGCAGCTTGGAAGGGACAGGGGCTTTACGGAACGAGCAGTACTTC; cdr3_aa: CASSLEGTGALRNEQYF; d_call: TRBD1; j_call: TRBJ2-7; v_call: TRBV5-1; clone_size: once; cdr3_length: 17
cdr3_nt: TGCAGCGTTATAGATCTGAACACTGAAGCTTTCTTT; cdr3_aa: CSVIDLNTEAFF; d_call: NA; j_call: TRBJ1-1; v_call: TRBV29-1; clone_size: once; cdr3_length: 12
cdr3_nt: TGTGCCAGCAGTATGGGACACCCCTACGAGCAGTACTTC; cdr3_aa: CASSMGHPYEQYF; d_call: NA; j_call: TRBJ2-7; v_call: TRBV27; clone_size: NA; cdr3_length: 13
cdr3_nt: TGTGCCAGCAGTTTATGGCCCTCGGGGGGCCGTATCGTCTTCGGGCAGTACTTC; cdr3_aa: CASSLWPSGGRIVFGQYF; d_call: NA; j_call: TRBJ2-7; v_call: TRBV28; clone_size: once; cdr3_length: 18
cdr3_nt: TGTGCCAGCAGTTTATCCGACGGTAGCACAGATACGCAGTATTTT; cdr3_aa: CASSLSDGSTDTQYF; d_call: NA; j_call: TRBJ2-3; v_call: TRBV28; clone_size: NA; cdr3_length: 15
cdr3_nt: TGTGCCAGCAGCAGTAGCGGGAGACCGTACGAGCAGTACTTC; cdr3_aa: CASSSSGRPYEQYF; d_call: TRBD2; j_call: TRBJ2-7; v_call: TRBV7-9; clone_size: NA; cdr3_length: 14
cdr3_nt: TGTGCCAGCAGCAACAGGGGCGATGAGCAGTTCTTC; cdr3_aa: CASSNRGDEQFF; d_call: TRBD1; j_call: TRBJ2-1; v_call: TRBV11-3; clone_size: once; cdr3_length: 12
cdr3_nt: TGTGCCAGCAGTTTACAGGGGATCATGAACACTGAAGCTTTCTTT; cdr3_aa: CASSLQGIMNTEAFF; d_call: NA; j_call: TRBJ1-1; v_call: TRBV27; clone_size: NA; cdr3_length: 15
cdr3_nt: TGCGCCAGCAGCTTGGCCAGTGGGGGATTAAACACTGAAGCTTTCTTT; cdr3_aa: CASSLASGGLNTEAFF; d_call: NA; j_call: TRBJ1-1; v_call: TRBV5-1; clone_size: NA; cdr3_length: 16